This TCR beta chain is from a study of blood T cell repertoires in COVID-19. Trimming stripped 1 base from V and 6 bases from J, with 13 bases between. The CDR3 runs to 15 residues. CDR1 is LNHDA and CDR2 is SQIVND in the germline V gene (reference sequence). Repertoires were generated with immunoSEQ multiplex PCR, while TCRdb's copy carries only in-frame clones and drops some. The table lists about 220,000 clones, approximately 90% of them singletons. The material sequenced was PBMCs or T cells enriched from blood (not recorded which). The V gene is TRBV19, the J gene TRBJ1-5, with a tentative D call TRBD1 (5 bases). This TCR came from a woman aged 35 to 49 with acute COVID-19. The CDR3 here is CASSIVAGSGQPQHF. The CDR3 bases are TGTGCCAGTAGTATAGTTGCAGGGTCAGGTCAGCCCCAGCATTTT.